These T cell receptor beta chains were read from a single sample in a study of blood T cell repertoires in COVID-19. TCRdb keeps only in-frame clones here, not all; method: immunoSEQ multiplex PCR. The table has about 98,000 clones, 75% to 85% seen once. What was sequenced was peripheral blood. Every receptor here comes from a man aged 65-85 years with acute or convalescent COVID-19. Both conserved end residues are part of each CDR3. D genes are given only for firm matches. Expanded clones are given a class, and other clones once, few, many or no size at all.

TRBV7-3	TRBJ2-1	TRBD2	few	TGTGCCAGCAGCCCCGGTACTAGCGGGAGGGCCGATGAGCAGTTCTTC	CASSPGTSGRADEQFF
TRBV7-9	TRBJ2-5	.	.	TGTGCCAGCAGCTTGGCTCGGGCGGGTCGTGAGACCCAGTACTTC	CASSLARAGRETQYF
TRBV29-1	TRBJ1-1	TRBD1	.	TGCAGCGTTGAACGTTTCAGGGGGGCTCAAAAGCTGGGCACTGAAGCTTTCTTT	CSVERFRGAQKLGTEAFF
TRBV24-1	TRBJ2-3	.	.	TGTGCCACTCGGAGTGGAGTTTTCTCCACAGATACGCAGTATTTT	CATRSGVFSTDTQYF
TRBV25-1	TRBJ2-1	TRBD1	.	TGTGCCAGCAGTGAAGCGGGACAGGGGGACAATGAGCAGTTCTTC	CASSEAGQGDNEQFF
TRBV5-1	TRBJ2-5	.	few	TGCGCCAGCGGCGTGCAGGCGGGGCCCCATTTTGGAGAGACCCAGTACTTC	CASGVQAGPHFGETQYF
TRBV10-2	TRBJ2-7	.	.	TGCGCCAGCAGCAACGCTCCTAGGACTCGACACTACGAGCAGTACTTC	CASSNAPRTRHYEQYF
TRBV27	TRBJ2-3	TRBD2	once	TGTGCCAGCAGTATACGGGACCCGGGAGGGGGAGATACGCAGTATTTT	CASSIRDPGGGDTQYF
TRBV18	TRBJ1-1	.	.	TGTGCCAGCTCCCAATCACAGAACACTGAAGCTTTCTTT	CASSQSQNTEAFF
TRBV2	TRBJ2-4	TRBD1	.	TGTGCCAGCAGGGGACAGGGCGTCTTAGCCAAAAACATTCAGTACTTC	CASRGQGVLAKNIQYF
TRBV2	TRBJ2-1	.	once	TGTGCCAGCAGACTACAGGGAGGGGCCCAAGGTGAGCAGTTCTTC	CASRLQGGAQGEQFF
TRBV27	TRBJ2-2	TRBD1	.	TGTGCCAGCAGTTGGACAGGGGGCGCGGACGGGGAGCTGTTTTTT	CASSWTGGADGELFF
TRBV7-9	TRBJ2-2	.	.	TGTGCCAGCAGCTCCGTCGGGTTTGACCGGGAGCTGTTTTTT	CASSSVGFDRELFF
TRBV7-2	TRBJ2-1	TRBD2	.	TGTGCCAGCAGCTCGGCGGGAGGAAGGGAGCAGTTCTTC	CASSSAGGREQFF
TRBV4-3	TRBJ1-5	.	.	TGCGCCAGCAGCCAAGATAGGGGGTATAGCAATCAGCCCCAGCATTTT	CASSQDRGYSNQPQHF
TRBV9	TRBJ1-4	.	.	TGTGCCAGCAGCCCTAGGCAGGGTAGTGAAAAACTGTTTTTT	CASSPRQGSEKLFF
TRBV4-2	TRBJ2-7	.	.	TGTGCCAGCAGCCTGGGTCCGGGGAGTAGCCTGGACGAGCAGTACTTC	CASSLGPGSSLDEQYF
TRBV3-1/TRBV3-2	TRBJ2-3	.	.	TGTGCCAGCAGCCAAGGTGGTAGCGGCACAGATACGCAGTATTTT	CASSQGGSGTDTQYF
TRBV13	TRBJ2-7	.	.	TGTGCCCGGTACCCCTACGAGCAGTACTTC	CARYPYEQYF
TRBV6-1	TRBJ2-4	.	.	TGTGCCAGCAGTGAGGGAGGGGGCAAAAACATTCAGTACTTC	CASSEGGGKNIQYF
TRBV4-1	TRBJ1-3	.	.	TGCGCCAGCAGCTTAATCCAAAGGGGGACAAATGGAAACACCATATATTTT	CASSLIQRGTNGNTIYF
TRBV5-5	TRBJ1-1	.	.	TGTGCCAGCAGCTTCTCGGGGGTGAGAAACACTGAAGCTTTCTTT	CASSFSGVRNTEAFF
TRBV9	TRBJ2-3	.	few	TGTGCCAGCAGCGTAGAGGGGCACGTGTCAGATACGCAGTATTTT	CASSVEGHVSDTQYF
TRBV27	TRBJ1-5	TRBD1	.	TGTGCCAGCAGCCCCCCCGGGACAGGGGTGGATCAGCCCCAGCATTTT	CASSPPGTGVDQPQHF
TRBV30	TRBJ2-4	TRBD1	.	TGTGCCTGGGGTACCTTGGGACAGGGTTTGAACATTCAGTACTTC	CAWGTLGQGLNIQYF
TRBV6-5	TRBJ1-1	TRBD1	few	TGTGCCAGCCAAGGGGGCAGGGGTGAAGCTTTCTTT	CASQGGRGEAFF
TRBV28	TRBJ2-1	.	.	TGTGCCAGCAGTTTATTAGCGATCTCCTACAATGAGCAGTTCTTC	CASSLLAISYNEQFF
TRBV3-1/TRBV3-2	TRBJ1-2	.	.	TGTGCCAGCACCATCGGGAGCAGTAACTATGGCTACACCTTC	CASTIGSSNYGYTF
TRBV7-2	TRBJ2-3	.	.	TGTGCCAGCAGCTTAGAGGTCCAGGGCACAGATACGCAGTATTTT	CASSLEVQGTDTQYF
TRBV7-8	TRBJ2-1	TRBD2	.	TGTGCCAGCAGCCTGGGACTAGCGGGAGTGGATGAGCAGTTCTTC	CASSLGLAGVDEQFF
TRBV28	TRBJ2-3	TRBD2	.	TGTGCCAGCAGCCTGAGGGGAGCGGGAGGGGCAGATACGCAGTATTTT	CASSLRGAGGADTQYF
TRBV29-1	TRBJ2-7	TRBD2	.	TGCAGCGTCGCTAGCGGGAGGGCCTACGAGCAGTACTTC	CSVASGRAYEQYF
TRBV24-1	TRBJ2-1	TRBD2	.	TGTGCCACCAGCCTAGCGGAGTACAATGAGCAGTTCTTC	CATSLAEYNEQFF
TRBV27	TRBJ2-7	TRBD2	.	TGTGCCAGCAGTATAATCCCCGGGACTAGCGGGAGGTCATCCTACGAGCAGTACTTC	CASSIIPGTSGRSSYEQYF
TRBV7-2	TRBJ2-7	TRBD2	.	TGTGCCAGCAGCCCTGACGGGGGAGGGGTCCCCTACGAGCAGTACTTC	CASSPDGGGVPYEQYF
TRBV21-1	TRBJ2-2	.	.	TGTGCCAGCAGCAACCAGCCTCGCGGGGCGCAGACCGGGGAGCTGTTTTTT	CASSNQPRGAQTGELFF
TRBV2	TRBJ2-5	.	.	TGTGCCAGCAGGGAAGTGGTGGGGCGACAAGAGACCCAGTACTTC	CASREVVGRQETQYF
TRBV19	TRBJ2-1	TRBD2	.	TGTGCCAGTAGTATAGTATTCGCGAGAGCGGGAGGGTACAATGAGCAGTTCTTC	CASSIVFARAGGYNEQFF
TRBV27	TRBJ2-5	.	.	TGTGCCAGCAGTTTATCGAGTTTCCCCCAAGAGACCCAGTACTTC	CASSLSSFPQETQYF
TRBV10-3	TRBJ1-4	.	few	TGTGCCATCAGAGACAGCGCAACTAATGAAAAACTGTTTTTT	CAIRDSATNEKLFF
TRBV5-1	TRBJ2-3	.	once	TGCGCCAGCAGCTTTTCACCCCCTGAGGTTACGCAGTATTTT	CASSFSPPEVTQYF